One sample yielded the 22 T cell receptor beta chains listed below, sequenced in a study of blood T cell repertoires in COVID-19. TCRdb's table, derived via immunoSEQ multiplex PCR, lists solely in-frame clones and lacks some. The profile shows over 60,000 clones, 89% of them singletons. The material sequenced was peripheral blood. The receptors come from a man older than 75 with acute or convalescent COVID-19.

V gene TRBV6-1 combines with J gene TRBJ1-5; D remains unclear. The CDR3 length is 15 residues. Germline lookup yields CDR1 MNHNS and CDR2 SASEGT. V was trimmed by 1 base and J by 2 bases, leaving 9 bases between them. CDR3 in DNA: TGTGCCAGCAGTGAAGGAAGACACGGCAATCAGCCCCAGCATTTT. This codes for CASSEGRHGNQPQHF.

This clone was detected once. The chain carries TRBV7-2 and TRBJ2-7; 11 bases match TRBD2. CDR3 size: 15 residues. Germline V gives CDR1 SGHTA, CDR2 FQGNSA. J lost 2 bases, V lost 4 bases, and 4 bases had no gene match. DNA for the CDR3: TGTGCCAGCAGCTCCCCGACTAGCGGGGCCTACGAGCAGTACTTC. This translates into CASSSPTSGAYEQYF.

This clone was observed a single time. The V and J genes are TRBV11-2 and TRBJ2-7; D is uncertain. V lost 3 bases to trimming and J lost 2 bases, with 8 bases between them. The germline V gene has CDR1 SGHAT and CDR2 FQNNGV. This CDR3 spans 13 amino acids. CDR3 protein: CASSFGLTYEQYF. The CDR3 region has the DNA TGTGCCAGCAGCTTTGGGCTTACCTACGAGCAGTACTTC.

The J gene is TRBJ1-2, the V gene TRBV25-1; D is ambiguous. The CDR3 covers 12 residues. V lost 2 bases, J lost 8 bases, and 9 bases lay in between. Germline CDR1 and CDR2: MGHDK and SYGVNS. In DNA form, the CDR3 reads TGTGCCAGCAGTGAAGCTAGCCGAGGCTACACCTTC. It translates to CASSEASRGYTF.

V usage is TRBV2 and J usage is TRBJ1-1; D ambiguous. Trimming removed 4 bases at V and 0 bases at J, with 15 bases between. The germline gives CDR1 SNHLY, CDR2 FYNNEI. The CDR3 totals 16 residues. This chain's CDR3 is CASSVGDGTLNTEAFF. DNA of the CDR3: TGTGCCAGCAGTGTGGGAGACGGAACTTTGAACACTGAAGCTTTCTTT.

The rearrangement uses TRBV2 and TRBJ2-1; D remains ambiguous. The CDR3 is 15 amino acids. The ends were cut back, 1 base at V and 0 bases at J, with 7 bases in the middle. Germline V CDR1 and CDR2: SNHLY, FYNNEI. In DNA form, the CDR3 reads TGTGCCAGCAGTGAAGGCATGAGCTCCTACAATGAGCAGTTCTTC. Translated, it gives CASSEGMSSYNEQFF. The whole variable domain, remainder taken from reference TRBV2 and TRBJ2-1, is EPEVTQTPSHQVTQMGQEVILRCVPISNHLYFYWYRQILGQKVEFLVSFYNNEISEKSEIFDDQFSVERPDGSNFTLKIRSTKLEDSAMYFCASSEGMSSYNEQFFGPGTRLTVL.

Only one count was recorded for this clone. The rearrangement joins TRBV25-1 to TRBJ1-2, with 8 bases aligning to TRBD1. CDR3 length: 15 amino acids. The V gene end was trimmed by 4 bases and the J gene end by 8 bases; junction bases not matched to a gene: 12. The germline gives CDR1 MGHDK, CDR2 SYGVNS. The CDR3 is CASSARQGKGVGYTF. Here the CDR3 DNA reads TGTGCCAGCAGTGCCCGACAGGGGAAGGGGGTCGGCTACACCTTC.

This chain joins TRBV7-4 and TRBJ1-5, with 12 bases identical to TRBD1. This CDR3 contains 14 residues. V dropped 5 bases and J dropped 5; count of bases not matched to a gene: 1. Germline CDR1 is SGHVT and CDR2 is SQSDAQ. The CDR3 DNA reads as TGTGCCAGCAGCCGGGACAGGGGGCATCAGCCCCAGCATTTT. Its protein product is CASSRDRGHQPQHF.

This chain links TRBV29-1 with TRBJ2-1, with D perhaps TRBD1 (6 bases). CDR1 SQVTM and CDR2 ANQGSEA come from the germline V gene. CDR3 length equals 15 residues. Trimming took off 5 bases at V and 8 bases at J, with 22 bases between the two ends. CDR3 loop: CSVRGRGTQVDEQFF. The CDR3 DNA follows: TGCAGCGTTAGGGGGAGAGGGACCCAGGTCGATGAGCAGTTCTTC.

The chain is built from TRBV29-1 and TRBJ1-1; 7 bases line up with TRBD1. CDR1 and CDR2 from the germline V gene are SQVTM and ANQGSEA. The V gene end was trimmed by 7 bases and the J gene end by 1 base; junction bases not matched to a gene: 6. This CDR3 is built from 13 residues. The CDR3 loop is CSETGKTNTEAFF. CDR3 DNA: TGCAGCGAGACAGGGAAAACGAACACTGAAGCTTTCTTT. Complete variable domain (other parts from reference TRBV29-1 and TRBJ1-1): SAVISQKPSRDICQRGTSLTIQCQVDSQVTMMFWYRQQPGQSLTLIATANQGSEATYESGFVIDKFPISRPNLTFSTLTVSNMSPEDSSIYLCSETGKTNTEAFFGQGTRLTVV.

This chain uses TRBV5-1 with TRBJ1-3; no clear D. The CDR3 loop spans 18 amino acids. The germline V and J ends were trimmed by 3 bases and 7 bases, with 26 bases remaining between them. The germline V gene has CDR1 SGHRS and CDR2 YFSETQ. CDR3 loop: CASSWKTSGSLDGNTIYF. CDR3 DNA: TGCGCCAGCAGCTGGAAAACTTCAGGATCCCTCGATGGCAACACCATATATTTT.

Here the CDR3 reads CASSLTTGMSPLHF. CDR3 coding DNA: TGTGCCAGCAGTTTGACGACAGGGATGTCACCCCTCCACTTT. The chain has TRBV27 and TRBJ1-6; 7 bases are a match to TRBD1. Germline V gene data show CDR1 as MNHEY and CDR2 as SMNVEV (reference sequence). The junction had 6 bases not matched to a gene; V was cut back by 3 bases and J by 10 bases. The CDR3 runs 14 residues.

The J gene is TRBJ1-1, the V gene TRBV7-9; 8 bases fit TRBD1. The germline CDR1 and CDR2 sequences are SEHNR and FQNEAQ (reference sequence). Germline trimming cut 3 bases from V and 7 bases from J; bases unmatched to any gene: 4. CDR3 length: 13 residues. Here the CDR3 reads CASSFPGQGEAFF. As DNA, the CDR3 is TGTGCCAGCAGCTTCCCCGGACAGGGTGAAGCTTTCTTT. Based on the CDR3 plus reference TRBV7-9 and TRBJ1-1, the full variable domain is DTGVSQNPRHKITKRGQNVTFRCDPISEHNRLYWYRQTLGQGPEFLTYFQNEAQLEKSRLLSDRFSAERPKGSFSTLEIQRTEQGDSAMYLCASSFPGQGEAFFGQGTRLTVV.

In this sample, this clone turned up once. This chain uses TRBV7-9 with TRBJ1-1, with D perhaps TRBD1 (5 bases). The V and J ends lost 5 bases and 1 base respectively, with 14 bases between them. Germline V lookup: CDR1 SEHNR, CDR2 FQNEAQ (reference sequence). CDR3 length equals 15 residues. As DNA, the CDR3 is TGTGCCAGCAGCCCAGGTAGGACACCGAACACTGAAGCTTTCTTT. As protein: CASSPGRTPNTEAFF.

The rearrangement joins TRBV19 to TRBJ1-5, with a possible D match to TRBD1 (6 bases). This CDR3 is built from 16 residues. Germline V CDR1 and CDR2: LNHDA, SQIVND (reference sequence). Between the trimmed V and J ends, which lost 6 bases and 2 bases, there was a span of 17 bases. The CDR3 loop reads CASSLGGGWRNQPQHF. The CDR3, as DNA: TGTGCCAGTAGCCTGGGGGGGGGCTGGCGCAATCAGCCCCAGCATTTT.

As DNA, the CDR3 is TGTGCCAGCAGCCAAGGTGCAGGCATGAACACTGAAGCTTTCTTT. Amino acids: CASSQGAGMNTEAFF. The genes are TRBV3-1 (or the pseudogene TRBV3-2) and TRBJ1-1; D not resolved. V was trimmed by 1 base and J by 0 bases, leaving 9 bases between them. CDR1 is LGHDT and CDR2 is YNNKEL in the germline V gene (reference sequence). The CDR3 runs to 15 residues.

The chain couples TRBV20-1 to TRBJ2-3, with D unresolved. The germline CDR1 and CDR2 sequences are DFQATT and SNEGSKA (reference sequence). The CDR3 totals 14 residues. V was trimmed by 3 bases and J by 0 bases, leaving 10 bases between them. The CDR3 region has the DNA TGCAGTGCTAGTTCCCGGTTGAGCACAGATACGCAGTATTTT. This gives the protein CSASSRLSTDTQYF.

The CDR3: CASSFGQGGGPEAFF. The CDR3 DNA reads as TGCGCCAGCAGCTTTGGACAGGGCGGTGGCCCTGAAGCTTTCTTT. The rearrangement links TRBV5-1 to TRBJ1-1; TRBD1 aligns across 8 bases. The trim removed 2 bases at V and 6 bases at J, leaving 9 bases unmatched. This CDR3 contains 15 residues. The germline CDR1 and CDR2 sequences are SGHRS and YFSETQ.

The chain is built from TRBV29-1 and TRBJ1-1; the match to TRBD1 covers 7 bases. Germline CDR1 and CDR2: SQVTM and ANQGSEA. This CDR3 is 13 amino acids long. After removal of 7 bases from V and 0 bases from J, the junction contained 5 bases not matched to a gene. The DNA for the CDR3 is TGCAGCGGACAGGGACGGATGAACACTGAAGCTTTCTTT. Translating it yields CSGQGRMNTEAFF.

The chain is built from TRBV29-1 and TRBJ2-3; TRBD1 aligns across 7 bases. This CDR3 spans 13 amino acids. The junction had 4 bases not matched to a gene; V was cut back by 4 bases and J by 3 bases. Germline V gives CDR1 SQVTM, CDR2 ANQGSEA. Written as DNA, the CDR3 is TGCAGCGTTGCGACAGGGCTAACAGATACGCAGTATTTT. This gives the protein CSVATGLTDTQYF.

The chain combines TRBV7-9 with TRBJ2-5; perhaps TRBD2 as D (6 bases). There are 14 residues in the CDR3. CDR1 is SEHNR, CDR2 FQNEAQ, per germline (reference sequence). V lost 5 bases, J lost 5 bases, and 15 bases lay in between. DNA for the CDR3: TGTGCCAGCAGCGCACTCCCAGGGAGGGAGACCCAGTACTTC. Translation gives CASSALPGRETQYF.

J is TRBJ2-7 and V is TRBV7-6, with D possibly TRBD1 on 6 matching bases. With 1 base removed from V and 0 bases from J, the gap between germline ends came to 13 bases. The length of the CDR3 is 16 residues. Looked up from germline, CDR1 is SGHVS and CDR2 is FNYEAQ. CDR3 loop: CASSLEVSGASYEQYF. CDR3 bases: TGTGCCAGCAGCTTAGAGGTGTCAGGGGCCTCCTACGAGCAGTACTTC.